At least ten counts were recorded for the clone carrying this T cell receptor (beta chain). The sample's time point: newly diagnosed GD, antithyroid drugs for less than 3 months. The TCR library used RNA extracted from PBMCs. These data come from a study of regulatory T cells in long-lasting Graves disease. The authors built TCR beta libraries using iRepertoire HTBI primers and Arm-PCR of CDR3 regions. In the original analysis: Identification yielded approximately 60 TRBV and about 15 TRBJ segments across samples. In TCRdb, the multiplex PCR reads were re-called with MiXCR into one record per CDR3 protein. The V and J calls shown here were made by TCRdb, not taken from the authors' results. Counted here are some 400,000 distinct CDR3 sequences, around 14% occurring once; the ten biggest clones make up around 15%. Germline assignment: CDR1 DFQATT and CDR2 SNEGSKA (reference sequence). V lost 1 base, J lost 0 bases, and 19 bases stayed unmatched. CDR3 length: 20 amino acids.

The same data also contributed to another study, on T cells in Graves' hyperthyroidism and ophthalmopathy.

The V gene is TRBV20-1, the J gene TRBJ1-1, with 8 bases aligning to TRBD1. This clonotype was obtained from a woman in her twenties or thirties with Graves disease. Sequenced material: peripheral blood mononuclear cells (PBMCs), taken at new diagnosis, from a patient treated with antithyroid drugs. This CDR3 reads CSARGRSIIHRGGMNTEAFF. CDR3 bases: TGCAGTGCTAGAGGCCGTTCCATCATTCACAGGGGGGGAATGAACACTGAAGCTTTCTTT.